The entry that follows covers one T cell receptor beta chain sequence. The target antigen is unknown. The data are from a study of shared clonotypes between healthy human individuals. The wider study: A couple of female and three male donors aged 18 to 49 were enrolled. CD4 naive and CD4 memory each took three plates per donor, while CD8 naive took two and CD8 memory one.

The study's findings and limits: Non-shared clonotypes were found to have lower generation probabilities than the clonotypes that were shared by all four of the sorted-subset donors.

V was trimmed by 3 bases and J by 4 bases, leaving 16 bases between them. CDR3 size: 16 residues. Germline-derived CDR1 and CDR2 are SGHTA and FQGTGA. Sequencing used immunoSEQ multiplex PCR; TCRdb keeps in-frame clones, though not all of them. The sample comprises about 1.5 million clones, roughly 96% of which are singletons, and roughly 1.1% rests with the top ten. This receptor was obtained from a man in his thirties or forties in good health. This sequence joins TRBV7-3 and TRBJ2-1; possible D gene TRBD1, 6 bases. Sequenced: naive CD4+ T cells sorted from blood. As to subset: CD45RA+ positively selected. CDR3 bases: TGTGCCAGCAGCTTTAAGGGGGATGTGGTTTACAATGAGCAGTTCTTC. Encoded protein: CASSFKGDVVYNEQFF. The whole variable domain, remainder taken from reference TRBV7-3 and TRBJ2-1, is GAGVSQTPSNKVTEKGKYVELRCDPISGHTALYWYRQSLGQGPEFLIYFQGTGAADDSGLPNDRFFAVRPEGSVSTLKIQRTERGDSAVYLCASSFKGDVVYNEQFFGPGTRLTVL.